These T cell receptor beta chains were read from a single sample in a study of control samples from healthy donors and cancer patients. The table came from immunoSEQ multiplex PCR; TCRdb's copy has only in-frame clones and leaves some out. The repertoire holds some 140,000 clones, with 90% to 95% as singletons. Sequencing was performed on PBMCs. The receptors were gathered from a man aged 60-69 years with colorectal cancer. Each CDR3 is given with its conserved first and last residue. Fields, in order: CDR3 protein, CDR3 DNA, V gene, clone size, J gene, D gene. A D gene is named only where the DNA matches it firmly. Size is omitted from some rows. Given values are once, few, many or a class for expanded clones.

CDR3aa: CASSQTGTITTEAFF
CDR3nt: TGCGCCAGCAGCCAAACCGGGACAATCACCACTGAAGCTTTCTTT
v_gene: TRBV4-3
abundance: NA
j_gene: TRBJ1-1
d_gene: NA

CDR3aa: CASSEVGGAGEKLFF
CDR3nt: TGTGCCAGCAGTGAAGTAGGAGGGGCGGGCGAAAAACTGTTTTTT
v_gene: TRBV6-1
abundance: NA
j_gene: TRBJ1-4
d_gene: NA

CDR3aa: CASSESGNTEAFF
CDR3nt: TGTGCCAGCAGTGAATCAGGGAACACTGAAGCTTTCTTT
v_gene: TRBV6-1
abundance: NA
j_gene: TRBJ1-1
d_gene: NA

CDR3aa: CAISESGGAGNEQFF
CDR3nt: TGTGCCATCAGTGAAAGTGGGGGGGCAGGTAATGAGCAGTTCTTC
v_gene: TRBV10-3
abundance: once
j_gene: TRBJ2-1
d_gene: NA

CDR3aa: CASRRQGGYEQYF
CDR3nt: TGTGCCAGCAGACGACAGGGTGGGTACGAGCAGTACTTC
v_gene: TRBV12-3/TRBV12-4
abundance: NA
j_gene: TRBJ2-7
d_gene: TRBD1

CDR3aa: CAISELQGAEQPQHF
CDR3nt: TGTGCCATCAGCGAATTACAGGGCGCGGAGCAGCCCCAGCATTTT
v_gene: TRBV10-3
abundance: NA
j_gene: TRBJ1-5
d_gene: NA

CDR3aa: CASSPLAGGQNEQYF
CDR3nt: TGTGCCAGCTCACCATTGGCGGGGGGCCAGAACGAGCAGTACTTC
v_gene: TRBV18
abundance: NA
j_gene: TRBJ2-7
d_gene: TRBD2

CDR3aa: CAWSVQTGIQYF
CDR3nt: TGTGCCTGGAGTGTCCAAACAGGGATTCAGTACTTC
v_gene: TRBV30
abundance: once
j_gene: TRBJ2-4
d_gene: NA

CDR3aa: CASSQDRGSDGKGGYTF
CDR3nt: TGTGCCAGCAGCCAAGATCGAGGGTCCGACGGAAAGGGTGGCTACACCTTC
v_gene: TRBV3-1/TRBV3-2
abundance: NA
j_gene: TRBJ1-2
d_gene: NA

CDR3aa: CASSYGQGVEQYF
CDR3nt: TGTGCCAGCAGTTACGGGCAGGGGGTCGAGCAGTACTTC
v_gene: TRBV6-6
abundance: NA
j_gene: TRBJ2-7
d_gene: TRBD1

CDR3aa: CASSQGTGAYNEQFF
CDR3nt: TGTGCCAGCAGCCAAGGGACAGGGGCATACAATGAGCAGTTCTTC
v_gene: TRBV3-1/TRBV3-2
abundance: once
j_gene: TRBJ2-1
d_gene: TRBD1

CDR3aa: CASSRGQSRTGELFF
CDR3nt: TGTGCCAGCAGCCGGGGACAGTCCCGCACCGGGGAGCTGTTTTTT
v_gene: TRBV5-5
abundance: NA
j_gene: TRBJ2-2
d_gene: TRBD1

CDR3aa: CASSTTDGRANEKLFF
CDR3nt: TGTGCCAGTAGTACCACGGACGGTAGGGCTAATGAAAAACTGTTTTTT
v_gene: TRBV19
abundance: NA
j_gene: TRBJ1-4
d_gene: NA

CDR3aa: CASSLVQQTGEQYF
CDR3nt: TGTGCCAGCAGCTTAGTCCAGCAGACGGGCGAGCAGTACTTC
v_gene: TRBV7-6
abundance: NA
j_gene: TRBJ2-7
d_gene: NA

CDR3aa: CASSPSETQYF
CDR3nt: TGTGCCAGCTCACCATCCGAGACCCAGTACTTC
v_gene: TRBV18
abundance: NA
j_gene: TRBJ2-5
d_gene: NA

CDR3aa: CASSRGTDEAFF
CDR3nt: TGTGCCAGCTCAAGAGGGACAGATGAAGCTTTCTTT
v_gene: TRBV18
abundance: few
j_gene: TRBJ1-1
d_gene: TRBD1

CDR3aa: CAWREDRLAYGYTF
CDR3nt: TGTGCCTGGAGGGAGGACAGGCTGGCCTATGGCTACACCTTC
v_gene: TRBV30
abundance: NA
j_gene: TRBJ1-2
d_gene: TRBD1

CDR3aa: CASSLEEAYEQYF
CDR3nt: TGTGCCAGCAGCTTAGAAGAGGCGTACGAGCAGTACTTC
v_gene: TRBV7-9
abundance: NA
j_gene: TRBJ2-7
d_gene: NA

CDR3aa: CASSSGRGGYTF
CDR3nt: TGTGCCAGCAGTTCCGGGAGGGGCGGCTACACCTTC
v_gene: TRBV27
abundance: NA
j_gene: TRBJ1-2
d_gene: NA

CDR3aa: CAWSLSRDQPQHF
CDR3nt: TGTGCCTGGAGCCTAAGCAGGGATCAGCCCCAGCATTTT
v_gene: TRBV30
abundance: few
j_gene: TRBJ1-5
d_gene: NA

CDR3aa: CASSLQGNTEAFF
CDR3nt: TGCGCCAGCAGCTTACAGGGAAACACTGAAGCTTTCTTT
v_gene: TRBV5-1
abundance: NA
j_gene: TRBJ1-1
d_gene: NA

CDR3aa: CASSPPGLHGTYEQYF
CDR3nt: TGTGCCAGCAGCCCACCGGGACTCCATGGCACCTACGAGCAGTACTTC
v_gene: TRBV11-3
abundance: NA
j_gene: TRBJ2-7
d_gene: NA

CDR3aa: CASSPRGQKGLTNTEAFF
CDR3nt: TGTGCCAGCAGTCCCAGGGGGCAAAAAGGCCTGACCAACACTGAAGCTTTCTTT
v_gene: TRBV25-1
abundance: NA
j_gene: TRBJ1-1
d_gene: TRBD1

CDR3aa: CASSQDQIRDQETQYF
CDR3nt: TGCGCCAGCAGCCAAGATCAAATCAGGGACCAAGAGACCCAGTACTTC
v_gene: TRBV4-1
abundance: NA
j_gene: TRBJ2-5
d_gene: NA

CDR3aa: CASSEFTEAFF
CDR3nt: TGTGCCAGCAGTGAATTCACTGAAGCTTTCTTT
v_gene: TRBV2
abundance: NA
j_gene: TRBJ1-1
d_gene: NA

CDR3aa: CASSEPKGQGNGYTF
CDR3nt: TGTGCCAGCAGTGAACCCAAGGGACAGGGTAACGGCTACACCTTC
v_gene: TRBV25-1
abundance: once
j_gene: TRBJ1-2
d_gene: TRBD1

CDR3aa: CASSYWNDYEQYF
CDR3nt: TGTGCCAGCAGTTATTGGAATGACTACGAGCAGTACTTC
v_gene: TRBV6-6
abundance: once
j_gene: TRBJ2-7
d_gene: NA

CDR3aa: CASSPNSYEQYF
CDR3nt: TGTGCCAGCAGTCCCAATTCCTACGAGCAGTACTTC
v_gene: TRBV11-2
abundance: NA
j_gene: TRBJ2-7
d_gene: NA

CDR3aa: CASSLDGGNTIYF
CDR3nt: TGTGCCAGCAGCTTAGATGGTGGAAACACCATATATTTT
v_gene: TRBV7-2
abundance: NA
j_gene: TRBJ1-3
d_gene: NA

CDR3aa: CASSDRTMNTEAFF
CDR3nt: TGTGCCAGCAGTGACAGGACCATGAACACTGAAGCTTTCTTT
v_gene: TRBV6-6
abundance: NA
j_gene: TRBJ1-1
d_gene: NA

CDR3aa: CASSPPEGVRTGELFF
CDR3nt: TGTGCCAGCTCACCACCGGAGGGGGTTCGCACCGGGGAGCTGTTTTTT
v_gene: TRBV18
abundance: NA
j_gene: TRBJ2-2
d_gene: NA

CDR3aa: CASSQTRGDGYTF
CDR3nt: TGTGCCAGCAGCCAGACCCGGGGAGATGGCTACACCTTC
v_gene: TRBV5-4
abundance: NA
j_gene: TRBJ1-2
d_gene: NA

CDR3aa: CASSSQGGIYGYTF
CDR3nt: TGTGCCAGCAGCTCTCAGGGGGGGATATATGGCTACACCTTC
v_gene: TRBV7-2
abundance: NA
j_gene: TRBJ1-2
d_gene: TRBD1

CDR3aa: CASSQGTANEKLFF
CDR3nt: TGCGCCAGCAGCCAAGGGACGGCTAATGAAAAACTGTTTTTT
v_gene: TRBV4-1
abundance: NA
j_gene: TRBJ1-4
d_gene: NA

CDR3aa: CATSDGDSTSTDTQYF
CDR3nt: TGTGCCACCAGTGATGGGGACAGTACTAGCACAGATACGCAGTATTTT
v_gene: TRBV24-1
abundance: NA
j_gene: TRBJ2-3
d_gene: TRBD1

CDR3aa: CASSFGTGGGYTF
CDR3nt: TGTGCCAGCAGTTTTGGGACAGGGGGAGGCTACACCTTC
v_gene: TRBV12-3/TRBV12-4
abundance: NA
j_gene: TRBJ1-2
d_gene: TRBD1

CDR3aa: CASSYVLGGGRSISTDTQYF
CDR3nt: TGTGCCAGCAGTTACGTGTTGGGGGGGGGCCGGAGTATCAGCACAGATACGCAGTATTTT
v_gene: TRBV6-2/TRBV6-3
abundance: NA
j_gene: TRBJ2-3
d_gene: NA

CDR3aa: CASSFLNTIYF
CDR3nt: TGTGCCAGCAGTTTTCTTAACACCATATATTTT
v_gene: TRBV12-3/TRBV12-4
abundance: NA
j_gene: TRBJ1-3
d_gene: NA

CDR3aa: CASSSRQGNIQYF
CDR3nt: TGTGCCAGCAGTTCAAGACAGGGAAACATTCAGTACTTC
v_gene: TRBV7-2
abundance: NA
j_gene: TRBJ2-4
d_gene: TRBD1

CDR3aa: CASTFGTVNTEAFF
CDR3nt: TGTGCCAGCACATTTGGGACGGTGAACACTGAAGCTTTCTTT
v_gene: TRBV28
abundance: NA
j_gene: TRBJ1-1
d_gene: NA

CDR3aa: CASSWGGQETQYF
CDR3nt: TGTGCCAGTAGTTGGGGGGGCCAGGAGACCCAGTACTTC
v_gene: TRBV19
abundance: NA
j_gene: TRBJ2-5
d_gene: NA

CDR3aa: CAITGGGTEAFF
CDR3nt: TGTGCCATTACAGGGGGGGGAACTGAAGCTTTCTTT
v_gene: TRBV10-3
abundance: NA
j_gene: TRBJ1-1
d_gene: TRBD1

CDR3aa: CAAGGGFNSPLHF
CDR3nt: TGTGCCGCCGGGGGGGGGTTTAATTCACCCCTCCACTTT
v_gene: TRBV19
abundance: NA
j_gene: TRBJ1-6
d_gene: NA

CDR3aa: CASSTRDFEQYF
CDR3nt: TGTGCCAGCAGCACCCGGGACTTTGAGCAGTACTTC
v_gene: TRBV3-1/TRBV3-2
abundance: NA
j_gene: TRBJ2-7
d_gene: NA

CDR3aa: CASSKDWDRGGNTIYF
CDR3nt: TGTGCCAGTAGCAAAGACTGGGACAGGGGAGGAAACACCATATATTTT
v_gene: TRBV19
abundance: NA
j_gene: TRBJ1-3
d_gene: TRBD1

CDR3aa: CASSRQGRWSTNEKLFF
CDR3nt: TGTGCCAGTAGCAGACAGGGGCGCTGGTCAACTAATGAAAAACTGTTTTTT
v_gene: TRBV19
abundance: NA
j_gene: TRBJ1-4
d_gene: TRBD1

CDR3aa: CASSLGDGIFYEQYF
CDR3nt: TGCGCCAGCAGCTTGGGGGACGGAATTTTCTACGAGCAGTACTTC
v_gene: TRBV5-1
abundance: NA
j_gene: TRBJ2-7
d_gene: NA

CDR3aa: CASSLGAGGSYEQYF
CDR3nt: TGTGCCAGCAGCTTAGGAGCGGGGGGGTCCTACGAGCAGTACTTC
v_gene: TRBV7-2
abundance: NA
j_gene: TRBJ2-7
d_gene: TRBD2

CDR3aa: CASSQGGSLRHNEQFF
CDR3nt: TGTGCCAGCAGCCAAGGGGGTAGCCTTCGGCACAATGAGCAGTTCTTC
v_gene: TRBV3-1/TRBV3-2
abundance: NA
j_gene: TRBJ2-1
d_gene: NA

CDR3aa: CASSFGTGDSPLHF
CDR3nt: TGTGCCAGCAGCTTCGGGACCGGGGATTCACCCCTCCACTTT
v_gene: TRBV7-9
abundance: NA
j_gene: TRBJ1-6
d_gene: NA

CDR3aa: CATSAGMGEWDTDTQYF
CDR3nt: TGTGCCACCAGTGCCGGGATGGGGGAATGGGACACAGATACGCAGTATTTT
v_gene: TRBV24-1
abundance: NA
j_gene: TRBJ2-3
d_gene: NA

CDR3aa: CASSLVQGSRETQYF
CDR3nt: TGTGCCAGCAGCTTAGTCCAGGGTAGTCGAGAGACCCAGTACTTC
v_gene: TRBV7-2
abundance: NA
j_gene: TRBJ2-5
d_gene: NA

CDR3aa: CASSWDPGGYGYTF
CDR3nt: TGTGCCAGCAGTTGGGACCCCGGAGGCTATGGCTACACCTTC
v_gene: TRBV6-5
abundance: NA
j_gene: TRBJ1-2
d_gene: NA

CDR3aa: CASSNAGYEQYF
CDR3nt: TGTGCCAGCAGCAACGCCGGGTACGAGCAGTACTTC
v_gene: TRBV3-1/TRBV3-2
abundance: NA
j_gene: TRBJ2-7
d_gene: NA

CDR3aa: CAWSFGLTNEKLFF
CDR3nt: TGTGCCTGGAGTTTTGGTTTAACTAATGAAAAACTGTTTTTT
v_gene: TRBV30
abundance: NA
j_gene: TRBJ1-4
d_gene: NA